This TCR beta chain was captured by sequencing in a study of blood T cells in healthy people across ages. Points from the study as a whole: Estimated diversity, derived from one million T cells, was regarded as an underestimate.

As regards this clonotype: Its cognate antigen is unknown.

The authors ran a second PCR of about 6 to 11 cycles using a sample-barcoded 5' primer and a J-beta primer mix. All cDNA molecules were each tagged by a template-switch adaptor with 12 random nucleotides. TCRdb analysed the 5' RACE reads with MiXCR anew, one entry per CDR3 protein. Of hundreds of thousands of distinct CDR3 sequences detected, 44% appear once; the ten largest clones hold approximately 20%. There were healthy Caucasian individuals from Russia, aged roughly 6 to 100, serving as donors. The germline CDR1 and CDR2 sequences are DFQATT and SNEGSKA (reference sequence). Unmatched junction bases numbered 12, after V lost 6 bases and J lost 4 bases. This CDR3 is 15 amino acids long.

This TCR came from a man in his fifties or sixties in good health. Source material: blood. This chain joins TRBV20-1 and TRBJ2-5, with 9 nucleotides matching TRBD2. The CDR3, as DNA: TGCAGTGCGCAGCCGTCTAGCGGGGCTCGAGAGACCCAGTACTTC. Translated, it gives CSAQPSSGARETQYF.